Listed below are T cell receptor beta chains from one sample, sequenced in a study of T cell responses to AZD1222 COVID-19 vaccine. Repertoires were generated with immunoSEQ multiplex PCR, while TCRdb's copy carries only in-frame clones and drops some. The data hold about 120,000 clones, with around 91% observed a single time. The sample in question was peripheral blood, obtained on day 0 of AZD1222 vaccination. The source is an adult in good health. The CDR3 runs from the conserved cysteine through the conserved F or W. Fields, in order: clone size, V gene, J gene, D gene, CDR3 DNA, CDR3 protein. A D gene is named only where the DNA matches it firmly. For some rows the clone size is stated as once, few or many, or as a class when expanded; others skip it.

clone_size: .; v_call: TRBV4-1; j_call: TRBJ2-3; d_call: TRBD2; cdr3_nt: TGCGCCAGCAGCCCCCAGTGGGGTCTAGCGGGGTCAGATACGCAGTATTTT; cdr3_aa: CASSPQWGLAGSDTQYF
clone_size: .; v_call: TRBV7-9; j_call: TRBJ2-7; d_call: TRBD1; cdr3_nt: TGTGCCAGCAGCTCAGGGGGCAACGAGCAGTACTTC; cdr3_aa: CASSSGGNEQYF
clone_size: .; v_call: TRBV2; j_call: TRBJ1-1; d_call: .; cdr3_nt: TGTGCCGGTCGGGACGGATCGAACACTGAAGCTTTCTTT; cdr3_aa: CAGRDGSNTEAFF
clone_size: .; v_call: TRBV3-1/TRBV3-2; j_call: TRBJ1-5; d_call: TRBD1; cdr3_nt: TGTGCCAGCAGCCAGGGGACAGGGGGCTTTCAGCCCCAGCATTTT; cdr3_aa: CASSQGTGGFQPQHF
clone_size: .; v_call: TRBV19; j_call: TRBJ1-2; d_call: .; cdr3_nt: TGTGCCAGTAGTCCCGAGGGGGTTGCCTATGGCTACACCTTC; cdr3_aa: CASSPEGVAYGYTF
clone_size: .; v_call: TRBV19; j_call: TRBJ2-3; d_call: TRBD2; cdr3_nt: TGTGCCAGTAGAGCGGGACTAGCGGGCACAGATACGCAGTATTTT; cdr3_aa: CASRAGLAGTDTQYF
clone_size: once; v_call: TRBV4-1; j_call: TRBJ2-1; d_call: .; cdr3_nt: TGCGCCAGCAGCCAAGGCAGGGTCAATGAGCAGTTCTTC; cdr3_aa: CASSQGRVNEQFF
clone_size: .; v_call: TRBV19; j_call: TRBJ1-3; d_call: .; cdr3_nt: TGTGCCAGTAGTATTGGCAGGCCCTCTGGAAACACCATATATTTT; cdr3_aa: CASSIGRPSGNTIYF
clone_size: .; v_call: TRBV5-1; j_call: TRBJ2-2; d_call: .; cdr3_nt: TGCGCCAGCAGCTTGACCGGGACGGGAACCGGGGAGCTGTTTTTT; cdr3_aa: CASSLTGTGTGELFF
clone_size: .; v_call: TRBV11-2; j_call: TRBJ2-5; d_call: .; cdr3_nt: TGTGCCAGCAGCTACCAAGAGACCCAGTACTTC; cdr3_aa: CASSYQETQYF
clone_size: once; v_call: TRBV11-3; j_call: TRBJ2-3; d_call: TRBD1; cdr3_nt: TGTGCCAGCAGCCCCCAGGGGGCAGGTAGCACAGATACGCAGTATTTT; cdr3_aa: CASSPQGAGSTDTQYF
clone_size: .; v_call: TRBV19; j_call: TRBJ1-1; d_call: TRBD1; cdr3_nt: TGTGCCAGTAGTTCAAAACCGGGACAGGGGGCTAATGCTTTCTTT; cdr3_aa: CASSSKPGQGANAFF
clone_size: .; v_call: TRBV5-6; j_call: TRBJ2-5; d_call: .; cdr3_nt: TGTGCCAGCAGCTCCTGGCTCGGAGAGACCCAGTACTTC; cdr3_aa: CASSSWLGETQYF
clone_size: .; v_call: TRBV14; j_call: TRBJ1-2; d_call: TRBD1; cdr3_nt: TGTGCCAGCAGCCCTCTGGGACAGGGGCGGTATGGCTACACCTTC; cdr3_aa: CASSPLGQGRYGYTF
clone_size: .; v_call: TRBV11-3; j_call: TRBJ2-4; d_call: .; cdr3_nt: TGTGCCAGCAGCTTAGGAGGGGCGGGACCGCAAAACATTCAGTACTTC; cdr3_aa: CASSLGGAGPQNIQYF
clone_size: .; v_call: TRBV2; j_call: TRBJ2-3; d_call: .; cdr3_nt: TGTGCCAGCAGTCCCTTAGGACTATCTAGCACAGATACGCAGTATTTT; cdr3_aa: CASSPLGLSSTDTQYF
clone_size: .; v_call: TRBV14; j_call: TRBJ2-1; d_call: .; cdr3_nt: TGTGCCAGCAGTCAAGGAGCTGTTAGGCAGTTCTTC; cdr3_aa: CASSQGAVRQFF
clone_size: .; v_call: TRBV7-8; j_call: TRBJ2-2; d_call: .; cdr3_nt: TGTGCCAGCAGCTTGGATAGAAGAGGGGGCACCGGGGAGCTGTTTTTT; cdr3_aa: CASSLDRRGGTGELFF
clone_size: few; v_call: TRBV2; j_call: TRBJ1-2; d_call: TRBD1; cdr3_nt: TGTGCCAGCACCCCACAGGGGGCGGACTATGGCTACACCTTC; cdr3_aa: CASTPQGADYGYTF
clone_size: .; v_call: TRBV18; j_call: TRBJ1-5; d_call: TRBD1; cdr3_nt: TGTGCCAGCTCACCAAATCCAGGGGGTCCGGGCAATCAGCCCCAGCATTTT; cdr3_aa: CASSPNPGGPGNQPQHF
clone_size: .; v_call: TRBV7-3; j_call: TRBJ1-1; d_call: .; cdr3_nt: TGTGCCAGCAGCTCAGGGGCGAACACTGAAGCTTTCTTT; cdr3_aa: CASSSGANTEAFF
clone_size: .; v_call: TRBV9; j_call: TRBJ2-2; d_call: .; cdr3_nt: TGTGCCAGCAGCGTATCTCTCAATCCCACCGGGGGTCAGACCGGGGAGCTGTTTTTT; cdr3_aa: CASSVSLNPTGGQTGELFF
clone_size: .; v_call: TRBV18; j_call: TRBJ1-1; d_call: TRBD1; cdr3_nt: TGTGCCAGCTCACCCTACACGGACAGGGTTGAAGCTTTCTTT; cdr3_aa: CASSPYTDRVEAFF
clone_size: .; v_call: TRBV30; j_call: TRBJ1-1; d_call: TRBD1; cdr3_nt: TGTGCCTGGAGTCCCTGGGACAGGGGGGAATCTGAAGCTTTCTTT; cdr3_aa: CAWSPWDRGESEAFF
clone_size: .; v_call: TRBV10-1; j_call: TRBJ2-1; d_call: .; cdr3_nt: TGCGCCAGCAGTGATTACAGGGCAAGTGGTCACAATGAGCAGTTCTTC; cdr3_aa: CASSDYRASGHNEQFF
clone_size: .; v_call: TRBV6-6; j_call: TRBJ1-5; d_call: TRBD1; cdr3_nt: TGTGCCAGCAGTCGAGACAGGGCAAATAGCAATCAGCCCCAGCATTTT; cdr3_aa: CASSRDRANSNQPQHF
clone_size: .; v_call: TRBV6-6; j_call: TRBJ1-6; d_call: TRBD1; cdr3_nt: TGTGCCAGCGCCGGAACAGGCCAGGGGGCTAATTCACCCCTCCACTTT; cdr3_aa: CASAGTGQGANSPLHF
clone_size: .; v_call: TRBV5-1; j_call: TRBJ2-7; d_call: TRBD2; cdr3_nt: TGCGCCAGCAGCTCTCGGGGGGTATCCTACGAGCAGTACTTC; cdr3_aa: CASSSRGVSYEQYF
clone_size: .; v_call: TRBV5-1; j_call: TRBJ2-7; d_call: TRBD1; cdr3_nt: TGCGCCAGCAGCTTACCTGGGACAGGGGTGACCGAGCAGTACTTC; cdr3_aa: CASSLPGTGVTEQYF
clone_size: many; v_call: TRBV7-9; j_call: TRBJ1-1; d_call: .; cdr3_nt: TGTGCCAGTAAAAATCAGGGGACCCTAGAGCAAGCTTTCTTT; cdr3_aa: CASKNQGTLEQAFF
clone_size: .; v_call: TRBV3-1/TRBV3-2; j_call: TRBJ2-2; d_call: TRBD1; cdr3_nt: TGTGCCAGCAGCCCCCGTTGGACAGGAACGAACACCGGGGAGCTGTTTTTT; cdr3_aa: CASSPRWTGTNTGELFF
clone_size: .; v_call: TRBV30; j_call: TRBJ1-1; d_call: .; cdr3_nt: TGTGCCTGGAAACCCCGGTGGGCTGAAGCTTTCTTT; cdr3_aa: CAWKPRWAEAFF
clone_size: .; v_call: TRBV7-9; j_call: TRBJ1-1; d_call: .; cdr3_nt: TGTGCCAGCAGCCCAGGCGGCAGGGCGAACACTGAAGCTTTCTTT; cdr3_aa: CASSPGGRANTEAFF
clone_size: .; v_call: TRBV3-1/TRBV3-2; j_call: TRBJ2-5; d_call: .; cdr3_nt: TGTGCCAGCAGCCAATCTATGTACCAAGAGACCCAGTACTTC; cdr3_aa: CASSQSMYQETQYF
clone_size: .; v_call: TRBV5-3; j_call: TRBJ1-5; d_call: .; cdr3_nt: TGTGCCAGAAGCCCCCACCCTGTACCAAATCAGCCCCAGCATTTT; cdr3_aa: CARSPHPVPNQPQHF
clone_size: .; v_call: TRBV19; j_call: TRBJ2-2; d_call: TRBD1; cdr3_nt: TGTGCCAGTAGTATGATCACAGGGGGTCAGGGGGAGCTGTTTTTT; cdr3_aa: CASSMITGGQGELFF
clone_size: .; v_call: TRBV7-2; j_call: TRBJ2-3; d_call: TRBD2; cdr3_nt: TGTGCCAGCAGCTTGGTTGCCGGGGGGATAGATACGCAGTATTTT; cdr3_aa: CASSLVAGGIDTQYF
clone_size: .; v_call: TRBV19; j_call: TRBJ1-1; d_call: TRBD1; cdr3_nt: TGTGCCAGTAGTAGAGGACAGGGGGGACAGAACACTGAAGCTTTCTTT; cdr3_aa: CASSRGQGGQNTEAFF
clone_size: .; v_call: TRBV27; j_call: TRBJ2-5; d_call: .; cdr3_nt: TGTGCCAGCAGTTTATCGGGGGAAGAGACCCAGTACTTC; cdr3_aa: CASSLSGEETQYF
clone_size: once; v_call: TRBV12-5; j_call: TRBJ2-1; d_call: .; cdr3_nt: TGTGCTAGTGGTTTGTGGGGTGAGCAGTTCTTC; cdr3_aa: CASGLWGEQFF
clone_size: .; v_call: TRBV7-8; j_call: TRBJ2-1; d_call: TRBD2; cdr3_nt: TGTGCCAGCAGCTTAGAGGCGGGAGGGCCCTATGAGCAGTTCTTC; cdr3_aa: CASSLEAGGPYEQFF
clone_size: .; v_call: TRBV5-6; j_call: TRBJ2-2; d_call: .; cdr3_nt: TGTGCCAGCAGCACGGGACAACACGGAGGGCTGTTTTTT; cdr3_aa: CASSTGQHGGLFF
clone_size: .; v_call: TRBV9; j_call: TRBJ1-1; d_call: .; cdr3_nt: TGTGCCAGCAGCGTGGGACCTTTCCCGTACGCTGAAGCTTTCTTT; cdr3_aa: CASSVGPFPYAEAFF
clone_size: .; v_call: TRBV7-8; j_call: TRBJ1-5; d_call: .; cdr3_nt: TGTGCCAGCAGCCATCCGGGGAGCAATCAGCCCCAGCATTTT; cdr3_aa: CASSHPGSNQPQHF
clone_size: .; v_call: TRBV6-5; j_call: TRBJ1-1; d_call: TRBD1; cdr3_nt: TGTGCCAGCAGGACAGGGGGCGGGGAGGACACTGAAGCTTTCTTT; cdr3_aa: CASRTGGGEDTEAFF
clone_size: .; v_call: TRBV7-9; j_call: TRBJ1-5; d_call: .; cdr3_nt: TGTGCCAGCAGCGTTACAGGGATCCATCAGCCCCAGCATTTT; cdr3_aa: CASSVTGIHQPQHF
clone_size: .; v_call: TRBV3-1/TRBV3-2; j_call: TRBJ1-5; d_call: .; cdr3_nt: TGTGCCAGCAGCCAAGGTAGCGGCAATCAGCCCCAGCATTTT; cdr3_aa: CASSQGSGNQPQHF
clone_size: .; v_call: TRBV12-3/TRBV12-4; j_call: TRBJ2-2; d_call: .; cdr3_nt: TGTGCCAGCAGTACGTTCACCGGGGAGCTGTTTTTT; cdr3_aa: CASSTFTGELFF
clone_size: .; v_call: TRBV6-6; j_call: TRBJ1-1; d_call: TRBD1; cdr3_nt: TGTGCCAGCAGTAGAACAGGGGAAGGGACTGAAGCTTTCTTT; cdr3_aa: CASSRTGEGTEAFF
clone_size: once; v_call: TRBV3-1/TRBV3-2; j_call: TRBJ1-6; d_call: .; cdr3_nt: TGTGCCAGCAGCCTCCGGGCCCTGGCCGTCCTCCACTTT; cdr3_aa: CASSLRALAVLHF
clone_size: .; v_call: TRBV14; j_call: TRBJ2-5; d_call: TRBD1; cdr3_nt: TGTGCCAGCAGCCAAGATCTAAAGGGACAGGGGAATAAAGAGACCCAGTACTTC; cdr3_aa: CASSQDLKGQGNKETQYF
clone_size: .; v_call: TRBV5-1; j_call: TRBJ1-2; d_call: .; cdr3_nt: TGCGCCAGCAGCTTGTCGACAACGAGGAACTATGGCTACACCTTC; cdr3_aa: CASSLSTTRNYGYTF
clone_size: .; v_call: TRBV6-5; j_call: TRBJ2-5; d_call: TRBD1; cdr3_nt: TGTGCCAGCAATTGGGGCCAGGGGGAAGAGACCCAGTACTTC; cdr3_aa: CASNWGQGEETQYF
clone_size: .; v_call: TRBV28; j_call: TRBJ2-7; d_call: .; cdr3_nt: TGTGCCACCAGGGGTGGGAACGAGCAGTACTTC; cdr3_aa: CATRGGNEQYF
clone_size: .; v_call: TRBV5-6; j_call: TRBJ1-2; d_call: TRBD1; cdr3_nt: TGTGCCAGCACCCTTGGACAGGGGGCAGGTGGCTACACCTTC; cdr3_aa: CASTLGQGAGGYTF
clone_size: .; v_call: TRBV12-3/TRBV12-4; j_call: TRBJ2-5; d_call: .; cdr3_nt: TGTGCCAGCAGTCCGGAAGAAGAGACCCAGTACTTC; cdr3_aa: CASSPEEETQYF